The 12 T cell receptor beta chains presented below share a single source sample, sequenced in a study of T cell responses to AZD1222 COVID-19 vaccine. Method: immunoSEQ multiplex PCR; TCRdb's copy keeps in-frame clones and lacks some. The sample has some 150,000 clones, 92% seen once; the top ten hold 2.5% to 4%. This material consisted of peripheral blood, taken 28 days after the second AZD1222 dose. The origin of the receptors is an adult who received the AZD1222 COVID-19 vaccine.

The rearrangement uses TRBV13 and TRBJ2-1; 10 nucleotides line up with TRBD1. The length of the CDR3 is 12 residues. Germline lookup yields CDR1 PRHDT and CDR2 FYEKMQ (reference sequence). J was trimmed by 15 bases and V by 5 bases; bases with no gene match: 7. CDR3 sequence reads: CASSTTGGEAFF. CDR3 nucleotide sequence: TGTGCCAGCAGCACGACAGGGGGCGAGGCGTTCTTC. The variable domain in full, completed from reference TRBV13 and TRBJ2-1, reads AAGVIQSPRHLIKEKRETATLKCYPIPRHDTVYWYQQGPGQDPQFLISFYEKMQSDKGSIPDRFSAQQFSDYHSELNMSSLELGDSALYFCASSTTGGEAFFGPGTRLTVL.

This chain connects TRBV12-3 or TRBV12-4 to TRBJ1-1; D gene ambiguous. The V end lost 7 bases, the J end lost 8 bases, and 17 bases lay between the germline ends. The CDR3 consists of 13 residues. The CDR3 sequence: CASTPRRGSEAFF. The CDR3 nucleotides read TGTGCCAGCACCCCTCGCCGCGGTTCAGAAGCTTTCTTT.

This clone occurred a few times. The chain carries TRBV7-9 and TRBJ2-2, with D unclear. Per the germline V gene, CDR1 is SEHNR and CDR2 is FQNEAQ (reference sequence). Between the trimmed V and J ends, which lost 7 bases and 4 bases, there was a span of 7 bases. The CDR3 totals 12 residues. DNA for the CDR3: TGTGCCAGCATCCGCGGCACCGGGGAGCTGTTTTTT. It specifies CASIRGTGELFF.

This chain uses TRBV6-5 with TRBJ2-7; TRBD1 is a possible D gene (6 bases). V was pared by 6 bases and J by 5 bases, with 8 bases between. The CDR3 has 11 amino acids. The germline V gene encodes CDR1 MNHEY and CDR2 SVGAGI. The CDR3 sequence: CASRYRDEQYF. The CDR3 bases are TGTGCCAGCAGGTACAGGGACGAGCAGTACTTC.

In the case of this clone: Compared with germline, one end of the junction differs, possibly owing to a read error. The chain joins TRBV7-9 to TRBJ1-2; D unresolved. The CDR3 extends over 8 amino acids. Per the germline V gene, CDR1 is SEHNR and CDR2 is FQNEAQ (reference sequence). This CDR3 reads CASSLASF. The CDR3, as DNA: TGTGCCAGCAGCTTGGCCTCCTTC.

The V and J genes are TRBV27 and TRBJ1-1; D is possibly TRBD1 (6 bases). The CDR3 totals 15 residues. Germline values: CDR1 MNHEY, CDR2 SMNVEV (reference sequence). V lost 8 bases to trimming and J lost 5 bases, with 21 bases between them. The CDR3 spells CASARLGGIGTEAFF. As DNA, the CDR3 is TGTGCCAGCGCGCGCTTAGGGGGGATTGGGACTGAAGCTTTCTTT.

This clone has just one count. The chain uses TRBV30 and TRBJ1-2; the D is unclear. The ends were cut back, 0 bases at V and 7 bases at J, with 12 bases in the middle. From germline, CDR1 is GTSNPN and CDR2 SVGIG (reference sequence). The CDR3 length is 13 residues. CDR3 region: CAWSVPRVGGYTF. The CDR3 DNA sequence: TGTGCCTGGAGTGTACCCCGGGTGGGTGGCTACACCTTC.

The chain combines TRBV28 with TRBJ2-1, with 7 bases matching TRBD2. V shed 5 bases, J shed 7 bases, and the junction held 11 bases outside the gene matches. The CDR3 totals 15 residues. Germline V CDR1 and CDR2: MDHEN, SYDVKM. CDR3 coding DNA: TGTGCCAGCAGTCTCCTAAGCGGGAAAGGGAATGAGCAGTTCTTC. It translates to CASSLLSGKGNEQFF.

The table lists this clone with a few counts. CDR3 loop: CASSTPRTSGIKETQYF. CDR3 in DNA: TGTGCCAGTAGCACGCCCCGGACTAGCGGGATAAAAGAGACCCAGTACTTC. The chain uses TRBV19 and TRBJ2-5; TRBD2 aligns across 12 bases. Per the germline V gene, CDR1 is LNHDA and CDR2 is SQIVND (reference sequence). The V gene end was trimmed by 6 bases and the J gene end by 3 bases; junction bases not matched to a gene: 11. This CDR3 is built from 17 residues.

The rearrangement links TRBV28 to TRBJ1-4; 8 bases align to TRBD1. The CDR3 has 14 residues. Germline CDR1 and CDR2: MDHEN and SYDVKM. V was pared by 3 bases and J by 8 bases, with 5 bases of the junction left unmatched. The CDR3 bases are TGTGCCAGCAGTTTCCCGGGACAGGAGGAAAAACTGTTTTTT. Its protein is CASSFPGQEEKLFF.

CDR3 DNA sequence: TGTGCCAGCAGTTACCCCCCGGGAGGGACCTACGAGCAGTACTTC. Translating gives CASSYPPGGTYEQYF. The genes are TRBV6-5 and TRBJ2-7; 8 positions agree with TRBD2. The CDR3 totals 15 residues. V lost 2 bases and J lost 2; bases outside the gene matches: 5. Germline-derived CDR1 and CDR2 are MNHEY and SVGAGI.

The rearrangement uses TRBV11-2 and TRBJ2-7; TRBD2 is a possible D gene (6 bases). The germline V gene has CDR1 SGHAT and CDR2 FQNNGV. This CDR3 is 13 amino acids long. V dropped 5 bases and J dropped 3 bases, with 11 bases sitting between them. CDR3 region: CASSTGLDYEQYF. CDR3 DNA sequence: TGTGCCAGCAGCACGGGACTCGACTACGAGCAGTACTTC.